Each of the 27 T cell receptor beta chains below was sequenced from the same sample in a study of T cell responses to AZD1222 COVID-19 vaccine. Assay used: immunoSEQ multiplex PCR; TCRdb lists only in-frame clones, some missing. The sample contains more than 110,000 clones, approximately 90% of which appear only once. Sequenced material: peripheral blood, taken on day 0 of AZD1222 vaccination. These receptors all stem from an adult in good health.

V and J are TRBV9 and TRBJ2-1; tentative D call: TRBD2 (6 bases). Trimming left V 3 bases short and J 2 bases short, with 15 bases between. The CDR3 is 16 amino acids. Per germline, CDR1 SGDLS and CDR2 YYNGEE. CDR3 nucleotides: TGTGCCAGCAGCGGGGACGGGGGTAGCACCTACAATGAGCAGTTCTTC. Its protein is CASSGDGGSTYNEQFF. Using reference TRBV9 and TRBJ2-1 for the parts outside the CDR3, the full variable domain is DSGVTQTPKHLITATGQRVTLRCSPRSGDLSVYWYQQSLDQGLQFLIQYYNGEERAKGNILERFSAQQFPDLHSELNLSSLELGDSALYFCASSGDGGSTYNEQFFGPGTRLTVL.

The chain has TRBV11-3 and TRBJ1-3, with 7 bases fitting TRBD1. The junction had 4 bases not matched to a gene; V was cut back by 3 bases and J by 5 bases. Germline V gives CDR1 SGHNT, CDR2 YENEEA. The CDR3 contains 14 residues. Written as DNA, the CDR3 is TGTGCCAGCAGCTTCGGGGACAGTCGAAACACCATATATTTT. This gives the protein CASSFGDSRNTIYF.

This CDR3 is CASSVTGEAYGYTF. In nucleotides, the CDR3 is TGTGCCAGCAGCGTAACGGGGGAGGCCTATGGCTACACCTTC. The chain links TRBV7-9 to TRBJ1-2; TRBD1 is a possible D gene (5 bases). Germline CDR1 and CDR2: SEHNR and FQNEAQ (reference sequence). Between the trimmed V and J ends, which lost 5 bases and 4 bases, there was a span of 14 bases. This CDR3 comprises 14 residues. Supplemented by reference TRBV7-9 and TRBJ1-2, the full variable domain reads DTGVSQNPRHKITKRGQNVTFRCDPISEHNRLYWYRQTLGQGPEFLTYFQNEAQLEKSRLLSDRFSAERPKGSFSTLEIQRTEQGDSAMYLCASSVTGEAYGYTFGSGTRLTVV.

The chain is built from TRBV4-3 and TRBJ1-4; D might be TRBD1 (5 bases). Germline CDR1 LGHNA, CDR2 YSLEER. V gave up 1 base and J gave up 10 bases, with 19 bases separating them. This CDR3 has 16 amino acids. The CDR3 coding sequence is TGCGCCAGCAGCCAAGTCGCGGGGACGCCCGAAAGAAAACTGTTTTTT. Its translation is CASSQVAGTPERKLFF.

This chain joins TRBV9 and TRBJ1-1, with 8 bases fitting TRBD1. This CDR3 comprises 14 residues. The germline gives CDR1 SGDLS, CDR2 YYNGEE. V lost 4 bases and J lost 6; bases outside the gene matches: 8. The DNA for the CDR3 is TGTGCCAGCAGCCCCGACAGGGGTAGGCCTGAAGCTTTCTTT. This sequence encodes CASSPDRGRPEAFF.

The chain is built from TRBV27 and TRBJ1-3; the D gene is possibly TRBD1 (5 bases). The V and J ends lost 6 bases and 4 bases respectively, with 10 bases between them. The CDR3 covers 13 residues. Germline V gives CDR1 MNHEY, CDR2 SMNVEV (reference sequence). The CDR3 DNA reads TGTGCCAGCAGGCAGACAGCAGGAAACACCATATATTTT. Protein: CASRQTAGNTIYF.

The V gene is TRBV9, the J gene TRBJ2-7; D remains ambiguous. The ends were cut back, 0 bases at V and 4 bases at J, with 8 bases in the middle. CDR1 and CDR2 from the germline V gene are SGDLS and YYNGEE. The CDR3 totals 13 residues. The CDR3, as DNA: TGTGCCAGCAGCGTAGGTTCGGATTACGAGCAGTACTTC. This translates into CASSVGSDYEQYF. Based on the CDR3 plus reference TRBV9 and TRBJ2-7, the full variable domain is DSGVTQTPKHLITATGQRVTLRCSPRSGDLSVYWYQQSLDQGLQFLIQYYNGEERAKGNILERFSAQQFPDLHSELNLSSLELGDSALYFCASSVGSDYEQYFGPGTRLTVT.

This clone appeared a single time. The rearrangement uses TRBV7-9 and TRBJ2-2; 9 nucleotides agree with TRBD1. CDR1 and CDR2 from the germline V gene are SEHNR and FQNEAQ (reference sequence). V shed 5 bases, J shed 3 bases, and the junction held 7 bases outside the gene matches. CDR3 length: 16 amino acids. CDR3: CASSERWTGDTGELFF. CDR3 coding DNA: TGTGCCAGCAGCGAAAGATGGACAGGGGACACCGGGGAGCTGTTTTTT.

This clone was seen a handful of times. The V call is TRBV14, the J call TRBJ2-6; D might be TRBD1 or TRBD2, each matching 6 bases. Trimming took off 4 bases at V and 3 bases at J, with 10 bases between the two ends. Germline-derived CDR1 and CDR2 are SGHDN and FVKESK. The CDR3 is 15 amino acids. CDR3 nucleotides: TGTGCCAGCAGCCTGGGGGGCAATGGGGCCAACGTCCTGACTTTC. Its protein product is CASSLGGNGANVLTF.

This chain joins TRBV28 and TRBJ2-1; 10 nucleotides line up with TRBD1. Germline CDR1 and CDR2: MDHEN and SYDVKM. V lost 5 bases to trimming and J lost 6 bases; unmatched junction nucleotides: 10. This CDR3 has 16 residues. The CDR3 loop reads CASSPPSGQGLNEQFF. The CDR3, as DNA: TGTGCCAGCAGTCCGCCCTCGGGACAGGGGCTCAATGAGCAGTTCTTC.

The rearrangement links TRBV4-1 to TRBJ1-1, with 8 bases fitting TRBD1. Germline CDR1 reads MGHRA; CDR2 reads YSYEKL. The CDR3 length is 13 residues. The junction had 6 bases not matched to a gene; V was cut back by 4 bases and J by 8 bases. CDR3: CASSPGQVAEAFF. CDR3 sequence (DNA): TGCGCCAGCAGCCCGGGACAGGTAGCGGAAGCTTTCTTT.

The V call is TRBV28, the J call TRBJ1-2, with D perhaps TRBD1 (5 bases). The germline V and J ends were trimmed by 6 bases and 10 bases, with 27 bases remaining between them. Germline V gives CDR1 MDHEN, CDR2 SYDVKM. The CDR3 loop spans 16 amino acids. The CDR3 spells CASRSPYRFRTEDYTF. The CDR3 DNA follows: TGTGCCAGCAGGTCCCCATACAGGTTCCGCACCGAAGACTACACCTTC.

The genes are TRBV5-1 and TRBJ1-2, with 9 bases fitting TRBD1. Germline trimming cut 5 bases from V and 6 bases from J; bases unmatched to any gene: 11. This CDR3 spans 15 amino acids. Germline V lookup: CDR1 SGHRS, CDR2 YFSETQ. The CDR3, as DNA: TGCGCCAGCAGAATTGGACAGGGGCCTATGGATGGCTACACCTTC. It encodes CASRIGQGPMDGYTF.

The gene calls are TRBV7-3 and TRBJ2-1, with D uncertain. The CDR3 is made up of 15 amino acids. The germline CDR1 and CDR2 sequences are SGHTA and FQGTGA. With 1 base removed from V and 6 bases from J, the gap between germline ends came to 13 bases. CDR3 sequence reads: CASSLKASTINEQFF. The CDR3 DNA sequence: TGTGCCAGCAGCTTAAAAGCCAGTACAATCAATGAGCAGTTCTTC.

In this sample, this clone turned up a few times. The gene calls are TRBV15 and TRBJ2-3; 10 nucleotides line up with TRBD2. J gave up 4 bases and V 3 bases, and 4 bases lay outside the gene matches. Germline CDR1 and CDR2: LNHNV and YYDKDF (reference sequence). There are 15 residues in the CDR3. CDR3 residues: CATSSSSGSADTQYF. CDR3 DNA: TGTGCCACCAGCAGCTCTAGCGGGAGTGCAGATACGCAGTATTTT.

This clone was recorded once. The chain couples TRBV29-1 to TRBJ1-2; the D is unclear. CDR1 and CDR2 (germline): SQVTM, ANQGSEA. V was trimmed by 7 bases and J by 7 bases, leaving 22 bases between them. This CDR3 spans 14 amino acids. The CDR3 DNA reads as TGCAGCGCCTGGACGCAAAAACGTCGGCTTGGCTACACCTTC. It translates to CSAWTQKRRLGYTF.

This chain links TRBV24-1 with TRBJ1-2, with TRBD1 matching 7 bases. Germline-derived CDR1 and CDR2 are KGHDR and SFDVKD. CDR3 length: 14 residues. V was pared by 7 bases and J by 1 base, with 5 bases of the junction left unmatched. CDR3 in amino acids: CATSRQGLNYGYTF. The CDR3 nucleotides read TGTGCCACCAGCCGACAGGGACTTAACTATGGCTACACCTTC.

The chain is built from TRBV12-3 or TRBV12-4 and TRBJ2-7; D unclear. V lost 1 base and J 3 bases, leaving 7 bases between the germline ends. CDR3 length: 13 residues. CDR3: CASSLGRLYEQYF. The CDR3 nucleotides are TGTGCCAGCAGTTTAGGACGGCTCTACGAGCAGTACTTC.

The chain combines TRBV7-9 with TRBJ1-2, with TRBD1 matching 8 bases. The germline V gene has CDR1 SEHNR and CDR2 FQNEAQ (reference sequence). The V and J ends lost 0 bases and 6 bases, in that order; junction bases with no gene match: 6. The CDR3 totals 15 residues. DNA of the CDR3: TGTGCCAGCAGCTTAGCGACAGGGGATTATGATGGCTACACCTTC. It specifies CASSLATGDYDGYTF.

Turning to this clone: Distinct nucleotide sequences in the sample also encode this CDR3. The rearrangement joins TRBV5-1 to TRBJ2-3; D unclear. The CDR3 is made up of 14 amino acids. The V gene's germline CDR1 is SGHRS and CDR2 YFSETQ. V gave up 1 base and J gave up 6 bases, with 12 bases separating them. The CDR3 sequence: CASSLSQAGDTQYF. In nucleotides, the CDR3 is TGCGCCAGCAGCTTGTCACAAGCTGGGGATACGCAGTATTTT.

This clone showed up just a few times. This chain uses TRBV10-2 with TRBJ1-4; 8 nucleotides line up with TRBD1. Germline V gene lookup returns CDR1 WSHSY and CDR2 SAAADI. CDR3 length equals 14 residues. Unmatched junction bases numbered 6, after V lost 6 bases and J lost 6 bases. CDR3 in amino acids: CASRDRDEYEKLFF. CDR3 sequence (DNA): TGCGCCAGCAGGGACAGGGATGAGTATGAAAAACTGTTTTTT.

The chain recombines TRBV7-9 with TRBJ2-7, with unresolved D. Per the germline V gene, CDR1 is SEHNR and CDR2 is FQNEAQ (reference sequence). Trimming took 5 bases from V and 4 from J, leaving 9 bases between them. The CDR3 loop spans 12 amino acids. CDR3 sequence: CASSRTPYEQYF. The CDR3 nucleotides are TGTGCCAGCAGCCGAACGCCATACGAGCAGTACTTC.

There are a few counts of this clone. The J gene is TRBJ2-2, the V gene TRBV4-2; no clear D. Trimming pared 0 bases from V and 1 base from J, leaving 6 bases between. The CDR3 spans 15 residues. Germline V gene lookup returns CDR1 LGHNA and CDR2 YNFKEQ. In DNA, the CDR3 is TGTGCCAGCAGCCAAGATTTGGGGAACACCGGGGAGCTGTTTTTT. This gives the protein CASSQDLGNTGELFF.

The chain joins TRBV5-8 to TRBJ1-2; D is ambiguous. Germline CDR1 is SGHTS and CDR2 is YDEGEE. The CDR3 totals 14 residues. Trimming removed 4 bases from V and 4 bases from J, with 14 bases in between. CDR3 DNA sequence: TGTGCCAGCAGCCCCGGACCAACCCCCTATGGCTACACCTTC. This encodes CASSPGPTPYGYTF.

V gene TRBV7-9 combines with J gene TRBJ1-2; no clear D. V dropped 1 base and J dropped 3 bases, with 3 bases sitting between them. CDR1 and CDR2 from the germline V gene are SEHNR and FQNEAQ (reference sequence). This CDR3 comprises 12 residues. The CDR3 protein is CASSLDHYGYTF. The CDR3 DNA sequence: TGTGCCAGCAGCTTAGACCACTATGGCTACACCTTC.

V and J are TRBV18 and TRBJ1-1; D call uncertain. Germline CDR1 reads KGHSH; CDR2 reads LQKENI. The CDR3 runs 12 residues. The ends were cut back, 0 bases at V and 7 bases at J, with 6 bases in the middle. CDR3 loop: CASSPPTSEAFF. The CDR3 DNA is TGTGCCAGCTCACCACCGACCAGTGAAGCTTTCTTT. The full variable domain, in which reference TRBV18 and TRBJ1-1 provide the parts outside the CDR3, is NAGVMQNPRHLVRRRGQEARLRCSPMKGHSHVYWYRQLPEEGLKFMVYLQKENIIDESGMPKERFSAEFPKEGPSILRIQQVVRGDSAAYFCASSPPTSEAFFGQGTRLTVV.

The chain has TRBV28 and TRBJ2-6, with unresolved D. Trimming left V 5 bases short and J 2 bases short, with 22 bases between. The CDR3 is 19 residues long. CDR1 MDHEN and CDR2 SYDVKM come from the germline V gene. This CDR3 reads CASSPTAFRASPGANVLTF. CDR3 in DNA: TGTGCCAGCAGTCCAACCGCATTTCGGGCCTCACCTGGGGCCAACGTCCTGACTTTC.